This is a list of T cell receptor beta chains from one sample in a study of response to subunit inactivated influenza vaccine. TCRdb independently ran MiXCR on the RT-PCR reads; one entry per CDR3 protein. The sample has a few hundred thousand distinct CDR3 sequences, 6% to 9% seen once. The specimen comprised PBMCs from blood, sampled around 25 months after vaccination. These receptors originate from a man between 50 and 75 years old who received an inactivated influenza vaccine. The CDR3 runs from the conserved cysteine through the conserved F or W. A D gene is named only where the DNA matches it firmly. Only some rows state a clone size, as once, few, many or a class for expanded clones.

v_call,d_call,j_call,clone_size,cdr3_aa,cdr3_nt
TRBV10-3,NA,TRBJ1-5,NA,CAISERGFDQPQHF,TGTGCCATCAGTGAGAGGGGTTTCGATCAGCCCCAGCATTTT
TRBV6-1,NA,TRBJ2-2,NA,CASRVSRSNTGELFF,TGTGCCAGCAGGGTGAGCAGGTCGAACACCGGGGAGCTGTTTTTT
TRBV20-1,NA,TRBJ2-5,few,CSARDPGRGGQETQYF,TGCAGTGCTAGAGATCCCGGCAGGGGGGGCCAAGAGACCCAGTACTTC
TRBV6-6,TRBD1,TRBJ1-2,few,CASSYRTGVGYTF,TGTGCCAGCAGTTACAGGACAGGGGTAGGCTACACCTTC
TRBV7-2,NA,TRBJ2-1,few,CASSLVSRVNEQFF,TGTGCCAGCAGCTTAGTCAGCAGGGTTAATGAGCAGTTCTTC
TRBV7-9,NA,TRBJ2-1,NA,CASHLRGNNEQFF,TGTGCCAGCCACCTTCGGGGAAACAATGAGCAGTTCTTC
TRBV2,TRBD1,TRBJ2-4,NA,CASSRTGSEKIQYF,TGTGCCAGCAGTAGGACAGGGTCTGAAAAAATTCAGTACTTC
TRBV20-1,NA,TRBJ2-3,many,CSAISREITDTQYF,TGCAGTGCTATTTCCAGGGAGATCACAGATACGCAGTATTTT
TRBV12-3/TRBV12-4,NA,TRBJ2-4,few,CASSDPGTPQYF,TGTGCCAGCAGTGATCCCGGGACTCCTCAGTACTTC
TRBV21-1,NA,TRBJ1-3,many,CASSKREDSSSGNTIYF,TGTGCCAGCAGCAAAAGGGAGGACAGCAGCTCTGGAAACACCATATATTTT
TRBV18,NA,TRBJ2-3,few,CASSPDIGDTQYF,TGTGCCAGCTCACCCGACATCGGAGATACGCAGTATTTT
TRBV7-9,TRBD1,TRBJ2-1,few,CASGTVRSYNEQFF,TGTGCCAGCGGGACAGTCCGCTCCTACAATGAGCAGTTCTTC
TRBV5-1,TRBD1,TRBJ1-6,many,CASSLQGADNSPLHF,TGCGCCAGCAGCTTGCAGGGGGCGGATAATTCACCCCTCCACTTT
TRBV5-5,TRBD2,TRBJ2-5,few,CASSFWTARGLAGGKYF,TGTGCCAGCAGCTTCTGGACAGCCCGAGGACTAGCGGGAGGGAAGTACTTC
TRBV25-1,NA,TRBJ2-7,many,CASSDTAAYEQYF,TGTGCCAGCAGTGATACGGCAGCCTACGAGCAGTACTTC
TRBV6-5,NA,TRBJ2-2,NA,CASSFQGGSTGELFF,TGTGCCAGCAGTTTTCAGGGAGGTAGCACCGGGGAGCTGTTTTTT
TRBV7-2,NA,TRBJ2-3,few,CASSLNGGATDTQYF,TGTGCCAGCAGCTTAAACGGGGGAGCCACAGATACGCAGTATTTT
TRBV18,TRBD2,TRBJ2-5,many,CASSLGLAETRETQYF,TGTGCCAGCTCCCTGGGACTAGCGGAAACTAGGGAGACCCAGTACTTC
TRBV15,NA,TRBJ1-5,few,CATSRDAANRDQPQHF,TGTGCCACCAGCAGAGATGCAGCGAACAGGGACCAGCCCCAGCATTTT
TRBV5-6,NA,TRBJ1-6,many,CASSWAYLGQDSPLHF,TGTGCCAGCAGCTGGGCCTATCTAGGCCAAGACTCACCCCTCCACTTT
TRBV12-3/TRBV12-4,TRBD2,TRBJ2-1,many,CASSFASGSPNEQFF,TGTGCCAGCAGTTTCGCTAGCGGGAGCCCCAATGAGCAGTTCTTC
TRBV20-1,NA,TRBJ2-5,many,CSATYGVVETQYF,TGCAGTGCAACCTATGGGGTGGTAGAGACCCAGTACTTC
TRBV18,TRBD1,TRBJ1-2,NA,CASSGQGSHGYTF,TGTGCCAGCTCCGGACAGGGTAGCCATGGCTACACCTTC
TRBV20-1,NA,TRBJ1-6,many,CSADVGIINSPLHF,TGCAGTGCGGACGTCGGCATTATTAATTCACCCCTCCACTTT
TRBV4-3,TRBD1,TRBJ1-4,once,CASSQDRDSYNEKLFF,TGCGCCAGCAGCCAAGATAGGGACAGCTATAATGAAAAACTGTTTTTT
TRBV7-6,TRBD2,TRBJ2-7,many,CASSSWGTSGSYEQYF,TGTGCCAGCAGCTCTTGGGGGACTAGCGGGAGTTACGAGCAGTACTTC
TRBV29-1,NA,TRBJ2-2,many,CSVELRAQGNTGELFF,TGCAGCGTTGAATTAAGGGCACAGGGGAACACCGGGGAGCTGTTTTTT
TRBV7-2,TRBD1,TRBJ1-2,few,CASNGGTGSVGYTF,TGTGCCAGCAACGGAGGGACAGGGAGTGTGGGCTACACCTTC
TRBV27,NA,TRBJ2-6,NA,CASAYSGANVLTF,TGTGCCAGCGCTTATTCTGGGGCCAACGTCCTGACTTTC
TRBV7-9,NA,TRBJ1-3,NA,CASSDEGWSDTIYF,TGTGCCAGCTCGGACGAGGGGTGGTCGGACACCATATATTTT
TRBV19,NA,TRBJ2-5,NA,CASGVTGAETQYF,TGTGCCAGTGGAGTTACAGGTGCAGAGACCCAGTACTTC
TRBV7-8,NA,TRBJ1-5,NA,CASSFWTASNQPQHF,TGTGCCAGCAGCTTCTGGACGGCGAGCAATCAGCCCCAGCATTTT
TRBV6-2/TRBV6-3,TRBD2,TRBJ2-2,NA,CASSYSLAGVRRNTGELFF,TGTGCCAGCAGTTACTCACTAGCGGGGGTGCGAAGGAACACCGGGGAGCTGTTTTTT
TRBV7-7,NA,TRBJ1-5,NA,CASSLWGMGGCQPQHF,TGTGCTAGCAGCTTGTGGGGGATGGGGGGCTGTCAGCCCCAGCATTTT
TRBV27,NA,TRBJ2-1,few,CASSLLGGSSVYNEQFF,TGTGCCAGCAGTTTATTGGGGGGCTCCTCAGTATACAATGAGCAGTTCTTC
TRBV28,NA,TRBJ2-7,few,CASSPTEGYEQYF,TGTGCCAGCAGCCCTACGGAGGGCTACGAGCAGTACTTC
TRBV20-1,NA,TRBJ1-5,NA,CSGGETNQPQHF,TGCAGTGGGGGCGAAACCAATCAGCCCCAGCATTTT
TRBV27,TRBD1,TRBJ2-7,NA,CASSHIPPGQGYEQYF,TGTGCCAGCAGTCACATACCGCCGGGACAGGGCTACGAGCAGTACTTC
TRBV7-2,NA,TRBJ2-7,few,CASSLAWGQYEQYF,TGTGCCAGCAGCTTAGCGTGGGGGCAGTACGAGCAGTACTTC
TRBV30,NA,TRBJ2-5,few,CAWTGGPQETQYF,TGTGCCTGGACCGGGGGCCCTCAAGAGACCCAGTACTTC
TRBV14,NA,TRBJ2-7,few,CASSPMTNYEQYF,TGTGCCAGCAGCCCGATGACTAACTACGAGCAGTACTTC
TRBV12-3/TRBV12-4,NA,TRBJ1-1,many,CASSLVGEAFF,TGTGCCAGCAGCTTAGTGGGAGAAGCTTTCTTT
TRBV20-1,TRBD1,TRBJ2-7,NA,CSAKTGGDEQYF,TGCAGTGCCAAGACAGGGGGAGACGAGCAGTACTTC
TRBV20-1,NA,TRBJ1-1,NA,CSARDPRRKSHTEAFF,TGCAGTGCTAGAGATCCGAGGCGAAAGAGTCACACTGAAGCTTTCTTT
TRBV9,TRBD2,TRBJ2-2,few,CASSVRAGAPTGELFF,TGTGCCAGCAGCGTACGGGCGGGAGCCCCCACCGGGGAGCTGTTTTTT
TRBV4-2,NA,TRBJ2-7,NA,CASSRVEGSEQYF,TGTGCCAGTTCCAGGGTTGAGGGGAGCGAGCAGTACTTC
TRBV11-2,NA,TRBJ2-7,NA,CASSLGNSRTYEQYF,TGTGCCAGCAGCTTAGGTAATTCTCGGACCTACGAGCAGTACTTC
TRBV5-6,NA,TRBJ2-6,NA,CASNINSGANVLTF,TGTGCCAGCAATATAAACTCTGGGGCCAACGTCCTGACTTTC
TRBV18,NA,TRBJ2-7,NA,CASSQDGYSYEQYF,TGTGCCAGCTCTCAAGACGGATATTCCTACGAGCAGTACTTC
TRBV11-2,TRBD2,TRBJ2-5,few,CASSNLGGLAGGQETQYF,TGTGCCAGCAGCAACCTTGGGGGACTAGCGGGGGGACAAGAGACCCAGTACTTC
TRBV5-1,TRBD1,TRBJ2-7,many,CASSLSGTGTYEQYF,TGCGCCAGCAGCTTATCCGGGACAGGGACCTACGAGCAGTACTTC
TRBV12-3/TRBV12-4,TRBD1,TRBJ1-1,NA,CASSWGTGRARNTEAFF,TGTGCCAGCAGCTGGGGGACAGGAAGGGCCCGGAACACTGAAGCTTTCTTT
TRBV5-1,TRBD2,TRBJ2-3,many,CASSLRGLRSDTQYF,TGCGCCAGCAGCTTGAGGGGACTACGTTCGGATACGCAGTATTTT
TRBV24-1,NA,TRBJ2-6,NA,CATDGTGPRSSGANVLTF,TGTGCCACCGATGGAACCGGGCCGCGAAGCTCTGGGGCCAACGTCCTGACTTTC
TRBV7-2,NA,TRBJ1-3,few,CASSPGLGNTIYF,TGTGCCAGCAGCCCCGGACTGGGAAACACCATATATTTT
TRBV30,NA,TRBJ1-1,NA,CAWSLAYTEAFF,TGTGCCTGGAGTTTGGCCTACACTGAAGCTTTCTTT
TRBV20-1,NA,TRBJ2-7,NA,CSARRDGTLYEQYF,TGCAGTGCTAGAAGGGACGGCACCTTATACGAGCAGTACTTC
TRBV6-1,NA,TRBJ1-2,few,CASSVNRVRGLGYGYTF,TGTGCCAGCAGTGTAAACCGGGTCCGAGGTTTAGGCTATGGCTACACCTTC
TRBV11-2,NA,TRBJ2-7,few,CASRSYGAPYEQYF,TGTGCCAGCAGGAGTTACGGGGCTCCCTACGAGCAGTACTTC